This TCR beta chain was retrieved from a study of identical twins. Study results and caveats: The authors drew conclusions from cross-sectional statistical analysis rather than following the same donors. Twin sharing of out-of-frame TCR alpha was underestimated by models in monozygotic pairs.

Among all donors, each was a healthy Caucasian. This CDR3 spans 16 amino acids. Germline V lookup: CDR1 SGHNT, CDR2 YYREEE (reference sequence). Trimming took 0 bases from V and 9 from J; bases not matched to a gene: 7. Turning to this clonotype: No antigen is known for it.

In TCRdb, the 5' RACE reads were re-called with MiXCR into one record per CDR3 protein. This sample has approximately 590,000 distinct CDR3 sequences, with approximately 9.6% found just once. Another study also made use of these data, one on yellow fever vaccine responses in identical twins.

The V and J genes are TRBV5-4 and TRBJ2-1, with TRBD2 identical over 12 bases. The receptor's source is a woman aged 18-29 years in good health. Material: PBMCs. The CDR3 sequence is CASSLATSGGPGEQFF. The CDR3 DNA is TGTGCCAGCAGCTTGGCCACTAGCGGGGGGCCAGGTGAGCAGTTCTTC.